This T cell receptor beta chain was retrieved from a study of cytomegalovirus exposure and HLA in healthy donors. At the level of the study: Clustering assigned about 79% of the roughly 400 genotyped donors to the Caucasian-associated ancestry cluster.

This CDR3 comprises 16 residues. The germline gives CDR1 MDHEN, CDR2 SYDVKM. After removal of 3 bases from V and 7 bases from J, the junction contained 8 bases not matched to a gene. PCR involved 60 Vbeta and 13 Jbeta primers. This table comes from immunoSEQ multiplex PCR, and its TCRdb copy is limited to in-frame clones, with some not included. Among some 110,000 clones listed, approximately 86% were seen once. The TCR comes from a man younger than 35 in good health and CMV-seronegative. Sequenced sample: PBMCs. The chain has TRBV28 and TRBJ1-4; 10 bases are a match to TRBD1. The CDR3: CASSLGLGQGSEKLFF. The CDR3 DNA follows: TGTGCCAGCAGTTTGGGTCTGGGACAGGGGAGTGAAAAACTGTTTTTT.